These 9 T cell receptor beta chains were sequenced from one sample in a study of a mutant IDH1 vaccine in newly diagnosed glioma. This sample's time point: week 47, end of study. Doses consisted of 300 ug of mutant IDH1 20-mer peptide each, paired with topical imiquimod. Generated by immunoSEQ multiplex PCR, the TCRdb table keeps only in-frame clones and is missing some. The profile shows around 84,000 clones, 75% to 85% of them singletons. No antigen has been assigned to these receptors. The sample here was PBMCs, taken from a glioma patient whose treatment included an IDH1 peptide vaccine. Every receptor here comes from a man aged 35 to 55 with glioma.

The chain is built from TRBV9 and TRBJ2-4; a weak D match, TRBD1 (6 bases). This CDR3 has 14 residues. The V gene's germline CDR1 is SGDLS and CDR2 YYNGEE. With 0 bases removed from V and 8 bases from J, the gap between germline ends came to 12 bases. The CDR3 DNA reads as TGTGCCAGCAGCGTAGCCCAGGGGCAAGACATTCAGTACTTC. Translating it yields CASSVAQGQDIQYF.

The rearrangement uses TRBV28 and TRBJ2-7, with 9 bases fitting TRBD1. Germline values: CDR1 MDHEN, CDR2 SYDVKM. Trimming at V came to 4 bases and at J to 2 bases, leaving 12 bases not matched to a gene. The CDR3 is 17 residues long. DNA for the CDR3: TGTGCCAGCAGTTCACGACCGGGACAGGGCCTACCCTACGAGCAGTACTTC. It yields the protein CASSSRPGQGLPYEQYF. The full variable domain, completed using reference TRBV28 and TRBJ2-7, is DVKVTQSSRYLVKRTGEKVFLECVQDMDHENMFWYRQDPGLGLRLIYFSYDVKMKEKGDIPEGYSVSREKKERFSLILESASTNQTSMYLCASSSRPGQGLPYEQYFGPGTRLTVT.

The V and J genes are TRBV25-1 and TRBJ1-6, with TRBD1 as a possible D gene (6 bases). The V end was cut by 0 bases, the J end by 8 bases, with 17 bases between. The CDR3 runs to 17 residues. The V gene's germline CDR1 is MGHDK and CDR2 SYGVNS. For the CDR3, the DNA is TGTGCCAGCAGTGAATATGGATCAGCAGGGGCCCATTCACCCCTCCACTTT. Translation: CASSEYGSAGAHSPLHF.

The J gene is TRBJ1-2, the V gene TRBV30, with a weak D call TRBD1 (5 bases). The CDR3 length is 14 residues. V dropped 1 base and J dropped 2 bases, with 11 bases sitting between them. Looked up from germline, CDR1 is GTSNPN and CDR2 is SVGIG (reference sequence). The CDR3 reads CAWSDWGANYGYTF. In DNA form, the CDR3 reads TGTGCCTGGAGTGATTGGGGCGCGAACTATGGCTACACCTTC.

V and J are TRBV15 and TRBJ2-7; weak D call: TRBD1 (5 bases). Germline loops: CDR1 LNHNV, CDR2 YYDKDF (reference sequence). V was pared by 0 bases and J by 6 bases, with 9 bases between. This CDR3 region has 13 residues. CDR3 in DNA: TGTGCCACCAGCAGAGAAGGGGCAAGCGAGCAGTACTTC. Its protein product is CATSREGASEQYF.

This clone was recorded only once. The chain carries TRBV7-9 and TRBJ1-3; the D is unclear. The CDR3 is made up of 12 amino acids. V lost 6 bases and J lost 12, with 15 bases in between. Germline CDR1 and CDR2: SEHNR and FQNEAQ (reference sequence). This CDR3 reads CASRPPPLNIYF. In DNA, the CDR3 is TGTGCCAGCAGACCCCCCCCCTTGAACATATATTTT. The full variable domain, its missing parts supplied by reference TRBV7-9 and TRBJ1-3, is DTGVSQNPRHKITKRGQNVTFRCDPISEHNRLYWYRQTLGQGPEFLTYFQNEAQLEKSRLLSDRFSAERPKGSFSTLEIQRTEQGDSAMYLCASRPPPLNIYFGEGSWLTVV.

The CDR3 here is CASRGPLGLAGSSGANVLTF. In nucleotides, the CDR3 is TGTGCCAGTAGGGGACCTCTGGGACTAGCGGGGAGCTCTGGGGCCAACGTCCTGACTTTC. This chain links TRBV19 with TRBJ2-6; 13 bases line up with TRBD2. The CDR3 spans 20 residues. The V and J ends lost 6 bases and 0 bases, in that order; junction bases with no gene match: 11. Germline-derived CDR1 and CDR2 are LNHDA and SQIVND (reference sequence).

This chain uses TRBV28 with TRBJ2-6, with 7 bases lining up with TRBD1. The trim removed 5 bases at V and 0 bases at J, leaving 7 bases unmatched. Germline V lookup: CDR1 MDHEN, CDR2 SYDVKM. The CDR3 length is 17 residues. In DNA form, the CDR3 reads TGTGCCAGCAGTCGACAGGGAAGGAGCTCTGGGGCCAACGTCCTGACTTTC. It yields the protein CASSRQGRSSGANVLTF.

The chain links TRBV11-3 to TRBJ2-1; 8 bases match TRBD2. The CDR3 runs to 14 residues. Germline V gene lookup returns CDR1 SGHNT and CDR2 YENEEA. With 3 bases clipped from V and 7 bases from J, the junction kept 5 bases outside the gene matches. This chain's CDR3 is CASSLSGGVNEQFF. The CDR3 region has the DNA TGTGCCAGCAGCTTGAGCGGGGGCGTGAATGAGCAGTTCTTC.